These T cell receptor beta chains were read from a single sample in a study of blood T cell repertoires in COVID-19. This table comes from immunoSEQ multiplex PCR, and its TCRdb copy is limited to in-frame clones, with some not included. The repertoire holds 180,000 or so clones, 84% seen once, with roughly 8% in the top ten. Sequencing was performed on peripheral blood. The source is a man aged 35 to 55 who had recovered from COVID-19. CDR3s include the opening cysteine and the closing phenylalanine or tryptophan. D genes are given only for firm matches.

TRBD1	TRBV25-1	CASSGDRGRSPLHF
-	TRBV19	CASTKTGNTEAFF
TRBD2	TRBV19	CASSIEGGVPYEQYF
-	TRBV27	CASSLGGARNQPQHF
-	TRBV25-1	CASSGERNSGNTIYF
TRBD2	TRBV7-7	CASSLRAGGPFEQFF
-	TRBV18	CASSPLGLAIQETQYF
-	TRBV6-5	CASSYAGGRYEQYF
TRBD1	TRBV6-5	CASYPGTGLNEQYF
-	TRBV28	CASRLTGGNQPQHF
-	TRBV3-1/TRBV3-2	CASSGDTGELFF
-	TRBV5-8	CASSSEGPTGELFF
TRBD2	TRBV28	CASSLLLLAGEYEQFF
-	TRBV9	CASSVANRVSRDTEAFF
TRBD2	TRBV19	CASTHSGYTDTQYF
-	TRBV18	CASSPIANRVNSPLHF
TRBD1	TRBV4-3	CASSHRDRGADTQYF
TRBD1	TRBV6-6	CASTTGDQETQYF
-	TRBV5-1	CASSLSPGDHNSPLHF
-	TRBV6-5	CASSYSEGLNTEAFF
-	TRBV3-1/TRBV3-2	CASSHGYEQYF
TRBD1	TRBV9	CASNGQGQYEQYF
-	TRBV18	CASSPLGGAETQYF
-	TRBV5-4	CASSLTSLQETQYF
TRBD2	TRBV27	CASSKTSIYNEQFF
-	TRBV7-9	CASSLEGVLNEQFF
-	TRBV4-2	CASSQSRSEQGAEQFF
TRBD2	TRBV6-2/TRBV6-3	CASTPIPTSGFYEQYF
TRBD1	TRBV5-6	CASSLFRTGAYNEQFF
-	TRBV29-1	CSVESWGAEAFF
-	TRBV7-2	CASREEFSGNTIYF
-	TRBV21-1	CASSKVIYEQYF
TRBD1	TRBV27	CASSLGTGISTDTQYF
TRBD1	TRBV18	CASSPGQGRSETQYF
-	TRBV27	CASSYGLTNSGANVLTF
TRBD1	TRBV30	CAWNNPRQGGQPQHF
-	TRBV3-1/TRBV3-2	CASSQDDTYNEQFF
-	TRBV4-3	CASSQDRGGDYGYTF
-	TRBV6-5	CASSLTPNYGYTF